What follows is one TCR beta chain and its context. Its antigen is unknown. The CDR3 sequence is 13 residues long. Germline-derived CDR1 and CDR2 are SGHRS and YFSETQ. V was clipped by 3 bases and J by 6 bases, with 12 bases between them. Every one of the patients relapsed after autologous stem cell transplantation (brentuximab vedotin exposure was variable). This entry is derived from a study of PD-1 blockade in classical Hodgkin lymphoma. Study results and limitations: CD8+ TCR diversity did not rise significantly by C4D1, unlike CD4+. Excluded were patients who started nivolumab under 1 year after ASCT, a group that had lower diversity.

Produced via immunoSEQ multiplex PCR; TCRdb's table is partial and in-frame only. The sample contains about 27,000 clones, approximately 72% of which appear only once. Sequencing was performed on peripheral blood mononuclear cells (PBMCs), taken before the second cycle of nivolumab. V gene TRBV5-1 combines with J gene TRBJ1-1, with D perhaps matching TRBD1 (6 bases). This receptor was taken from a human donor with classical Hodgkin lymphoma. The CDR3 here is CASSWAGTPEAFF. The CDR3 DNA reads TGCGCCAGCAGCTGGGCTGGGACACCTGAAGCTTTCTTT.